This T cell receptor (beta chain) was observed in a study of T-cell memory formation after mild COVID-19. General study points: Clones shrinking from day 15 to 85 showed even CD4/CD8 mixes; later expanders tilted CD4+. The finding that pre-infection memory included some responding clones suggested that cross-reactive memory joined. The CD4+ clones that contracted clustered mainly within CM and EM, and the CD8+ clones concentrated in EMRA.

This clonotype showed up just once. As yet, its antigen is unknown. TCRalpha and TCRbeta libraries used 5'RACE with constant-segment primers and UMIs. TCRdb reprocessed the 5' RACE reads with MiXCR, giving one entry per CDR3 protein. The sample carries a few hundred thousand distinct CDR3 sequences, roughly 21% recorded once. V lost 3 bases and J 0 bases, leaving 8 bases between the germline ends. This CDR3 is 14 amino acids long. In germline, CDR1 is MRHNA, CDR2 SNTAGT. The sequence came from a man between 18 and 29 years old who had mild COVID-19 (a few samples of this study predate the infection). Cell type and time point are not known. V and J are TRBV6-4 and TRBJ1-1; D ambiguous. The sample taken for sequencing was PBMCs or a T cell subset sorted from them (not recorded which). The CDR3, as DNA: TGTGCCAGCAGTGAGCCGTCACTGAACACTGAAGCTTTCTTT. Protein sequence: CASSEPSLNTEAFF.